The 28 T cell receptor beta chains in this list originate from one sample, sequenced in a study of tumor-infiltrating lymphocytes in primary liver carcinoma. The investigators made TCR beta cDNA from 500 ng total RNA, using a constant-region primer. Each TCR beta library was derived from three nested multiplex PCR rounds that employed slightly modified ARM-PCR. The study ran its first two PCR rounds for approximately 10 cycles each, using TRBV1-TRBV30 forward primers and a C-beta reverse primer. TCRdb re-derived calls from the multiplex PCR reads in MiXCR, one entry per CDR3 protein. The sample lists about 180,000 distinct CDR3 sequences, 50% to 75% occurring once. Both blood RNA, taken from unsorted whole blood, and germline DNA were extracted. Sequencing was done on a sample of peripheral blood. These receptors all come from a man between 35 and 55 years old with primary liver carcinoma and hepatitis B virus infection.

This clonotype has at least ten counts. This chain connects TRBV29-1 to TRBJ2-1; D is perhaps TRBD2 (7 bases). V dropped 4 bases and J dropped 2 bases, with 12 bases sitting between them. Germline V gives CDR1 SQVTM, CDR2 ANQGSEA. The CDR3 spans 14 residues. This chain's CDR3 is CSVGIGGAYNEQFF. The DNA for the CDR3 is TGCAGCGTTGGCATAGGGGGGGCCTACAATGAGCAGTTCTTC.

V and J are TRBV10-3 and TRBJ1-2; 8 nucleotides agree with TRBD1. The germline V gene encodes CDR1 ENHRY and CDR2 SYGVKD. The V and J ends lost 0 bases and 4 bases, in that order; junction bases with no gene match: 4. CDR3 size: 15 residues. CDR3 sequence reads: CAISESPGQVYGYTF. Written as DNA, the CDR3 is TGTGCCATCAGTGAGTCCCCGGGACAGGTCTATGGCTACACCTTC.

In the case of this clonotype: Given a much more abundant clone one base away, this may be a read error. The J gene is TRBJ2-5, the V gene TRBV29-1; maybe TRBD1 (5 bases). V was pared by 5 bases and J by 1 base, with 11 bases between. CDR3 size: 13 residues. CDR1 is SQVTM and CDR2 is ANQGSEA in the germline V gene. The CDR3 coding sequence is TGCAGCGTTTCGACCAGGGCCCAAGAGACCCAGTACTTC. Translated, it gives CSVSTRAQETQYF.

In regard to this clonotype: Being one base from a much bigger clone, this may be a read error. The chain combines TRBV12-3 or TRBV12-4 with TRBJ1-5; D perhaps matches TRBD1 (6 bases). The CDR3 consists of 17 residues. Here the CDR3 reads CAGSLTSRGHGPQPQHF. The CDR3 bases are TGTGCCGGCAGTTTAACCTCTCGGGGGCACGGTCCTCAGCCCCAGCATTTT.

Concerning this clonotype itself: Given a much more abundant clone one base away, this may be a read error. The V call is TRBV4-1, the J call TRBJ2-7; D may be TRBD2 (7 bases). Per the germline V gene, CDR1 is MGHRA and CDR2 is YSYEKL. The CDR3 sequence is 14 residues long. The DNA of the CDR3 is TGCGCCAACAGCCAAGACGTACGGGGGGCGGTGCAGTACTTC. This encodes CANSQDVRGAVQYF.

This clonotype was recorded at least ten times. This rearrangement joins TRBV11-2 to TRBJ2-1; D might be TRBD1 (5 bases). The V end lost 5 bases, the J end lost 4 bases, and 21 bases lay between the germline ends. The CDR3 length is 17 residues. Germline V gene lookup returns CDR1 SGHAT and CDR2 FQNNGV. This chain's CDR3 is CASSPSESPQGYNEQFF. The CDR3 DNA follows: TGTGCCAGCAGCCCTAGTGAGTCCCCTCAGGGTTACAATGAGCAGTTCTTC.

This clonotype has only one observation. At one of its ends the junction is not consistent with the germline gene, which may arise from a read error. The chain couples TRBV10-3 to TRBJ1-5; no clear D gene. Germline-derived CDR1 and CDR2 are ENHRY and SYGVKD. The CDR3 extends over 13 amino acids. CDR3: CAIKSEGNQTQHF. As DNA, the CDR3 is TGTGCCATCAAGTCAGAAGGCAATCAGACCCAGCATTTT.

This chain uses TRBV28 with TRBJ1-2, with 9 bases fitting TRBD1. CDR1 is MDHEN, CDR2 SYDVKM, per germline. The CDR3 is 13 residues long. Germline trimming cut 7 bases from V and 9 bases from J; bases unmatched to any gene: 9. In nucleotides, the CDR3 is TGTGCCAGCATCCCGCCGGGACAGGGTAGCTACACCTTC. This gives the protein CASIPPGQGSYTF.

Turning to this clonotype: Being one base from a much bigger clone, this may be a read error. The rearrangement joins TRBV11-2 to TRBJ1-6, with TRBD1 as a possible D gene (5 bases). CDR1 SGHAT and CDR2 FQNNGV come from the germline V gene. The CDR3 has 16 amino acids. The DNA for the CDR3 is TGTGCCAGCAGCTTAACGCGGGACCTACATAGTTCACCCCCCCACTTT. Residues: CASSLTRDLHSSPPHF.

This rearrangement joins TRBV6-2 or TRBV6-3 to TRBJ2-7; TRBD2 aligns across 8 bases. The CDR3 sequence is 14 residues long. J gave up 6 bases and V 2 bases, and 6 bases lay outside the gene matches. Germline loops: CDR1 MNHEY, CDR2 SVGEGT. The CDR3 bases are TGTGCCAGCAGTTACAGCGGGAGTCTCTCCGAGCAGTACTTC. This encodes CASSYSGSLSEQYF.

V and J are TRBV2 and TRBJ1-2, with D unresolved. Germline lookup yields CDR1 SNHLY and CDR2 FYNNEI. Trimming pared 2 bases from V and 5 bases from J, leaving 9 bases between. CDR3 length equals 13 residues. The CDR3 DNA is TGTGCCAGCAGTGAAAGCGGCGGTTATGGCTACACCTTC. Residues: CASSESGGYGYTF. Combining the CDR3 with reference TRBV2 and TRBJ1-2 gives the whole variable domain EPEVTQTPSHQVTQMGQEVILRCVPISNHLYFYWYRQILGQKVEFLVSFYNNEISEKSEIFDDQFSVERPDGSNFTLKIRSTKLEDSAMYFCASSESGGYGYTFGSGTRLTVV.

With respect to this clonotype: At one of its ends the junction is not consistent with the germline gene, which may arise from a read error. V usage is TRBV14 and J usage is TRBJ2-5, with 9 bases lining up with TRBD2. Per the germline V gene, CDR1 is SGHDN and CDR2 is FVKESK. This CDR3 has 16 amino acids. CDR3 region: CASGQAGGLEGETQYF. The CDR3 nucleotides are TGTGCCAGCGGCCAAGCGGGAGGCCTTGAGGGAGAGACCCAGTACTTC.

V gene TRBV29-1 combines with J gene TRBJ2-5; D is perhaps TRBD1 (6 bases). V gave up 8 bases and J gave up 4 bases, with 14 bases separating them. The germline gives CDR1 SQVTM, CDR2 ANQGSEA. The CDR3 runs 12 residues. CDR3 region: CSCMDSGETQYF. The CDR3 DNA follows: TGCAGCTGTATGGACAGTGGAGAGACCCAGTACTTC.

This clonotype appeared a single time. This chain uses TRBV6-1 with TRBJ2-7, with 7 bases aligning to TRBD2. This CDR3 is built from 17 residues. V gave up 0 bases and J gave up 5 bases; unmatched junction bases: 13. Germline CDR1 reads MNHNS; CDR2 reads SASEGT. CDR3 DNA: TGTGCCAGCAGTGAAGCCGGAATAGCGGGCTTCTTAGACGAGCAGTACTTC. Its protein is CASSEAGIAGFLDEQYF.

At least ten counts were recorded for this clonotype. The chain recombines TRBV11-2 with TRBJ2-1; D is unresolved. This CDR3 spans 13 amino acids. CDR1 is SGHAT and CDR2 is FQNNGV in the germline V gene. Trimming left V 4 bases short and J 7 bases short, with 11 bases between. CDR3 in amino acids: CASSSSSLNEQFF. DNA of the CDR3: TGTGCCAGCAGCTCCAGTAGCTTGAATGAGCAGTTCTTC.

This clonotype was found a few times. The chain combines TRBV12-3 or TRBV12-4 with TRBJ2-7; 10 bases match TRBD2. V lost 4 bases and J lost 3; bases outside the gene matches: 6. The CDR3 is 15 amino acids. CDR3 in amino acids: CASSSLAGEGYEQYF. CDR3 nucleotides: TGTGCCAGCAGTTCCCTAGCGGGAGAAGGCTACGAGCAGTACTTC.

As concerns this clonotype: An end of the junction differs from the germline gene, which may be a read error. The chain recombines TRBV11-2 with TRBJ1-1; 7 nucleotides match TRBD1. The CDR3 spans 14 residues. Germline values: CDR1 SGHAT, CDR2 FQNNGV. CDR3 sequence: CAISLQRGGTKAFF. The CDR3 DNA sequence: TGTGCCATCAGCCTACAGAGAGGGGGCACTAAAGCTTTCTTT.

In its sample, this clonotype was seen a few times. The chain couples TRBV6-1 to TRBJ1-4; weak D call: TRBD1 (5 bases). The CDR3 runs 11 residues. V was trimmed by 7 bases and J by 5 bases, leaving 5 bases between them. Germline CDR1 MNHNS, CDR2 SASEGT. Written as DNA, the CDR3 is TGTGCCAGCAAGGGGAATGAAAAACTGTTTTTT. Protein product: CASKGNEKLFF.

Many counts were recorded for this clonotype. The chain has TRBV11-1 and TRBJ2-7, with D possibly being TRBD2 (6 bases). Germline CDR1 reads SGHAT; CDR2 reads FQDESV (reference sequence). The V end lost 4 bases, the J end lost 3 bases, and 10 bases lay between the germline ends. The CDR3 is made up of 13 amino acids. The CDR3 is CASSSGLSYEQYF. Here the CDR3 DNA reads TGTGCCAGCAGCTCGGGACTGAGCTACGAGCAGTACTTC.

This clonotype appeared a few times. V gene TRBV7-8 combines with J gene TRBJ1-1; TRBD1 might be the D (5 bases). The CDR3 loop spans 14 amino acids. Germline CDR1 and CDR2: SGHVS and FQNEAQ. The V gene lost 2 bases and the J gene lost 6 bases, with 13 bases spanning the gap. The CDR3 region is CASSLTGGSAEAFF. For the CDR3, the DNA is TGTGCCAGCAGCTTAACGGGGGGGTCGGCTGAAGCTTTCTTT.

As regards this clonotype: The conserved final phenylalanine or tryptophan is absent from the CDR3, which likely points to a read error. The chain recombines TRBV29-1 with TRBJ2-7; 7 positions match TRBD2. CDR1 is SQVTM and CDR2 is ANQGSEA in the germline V gene. The length of the CDR3 is 13 residues. V was pared by 3 bases and J by 4 bases, with 6 bases of the junction left unmatched. CDR3 coding DNA: TGCAGCGTTGACATGGCTAGCGGTTACGAGCAGTACCTC. The encoded protein is CSVDMASGYEQYL.

As regards this clonotype: One end of the junction fails to match germline, which may point to a read error. The J gene is TRBJ2-3, the V gene TRBV4-2; 11 bases align to TRBD1. The CDR3 contains 16 residues. Per the germline V gene, CDR1 is LGHNA and CDR2 is YNFKEQ. CDR3 bases: TGTGCCAGCAGCCTCATGGGGACAGGGGGTACAGATATGCAGTATTTT. This encodes CASSLMGTGGTDMQYF.

Turning to this clonotype: Mismatch with germline at one junction end may stem from a read error. The genes are TRBV11-2 and TRBJ2-5, with D unresolved. CDR1 SGHAT and CDR2 FQNNGV come from the germline V gene. CDR3 length equals 12 residues. The CDR3 nucleotides read TGTGTCAGCAGCCTCCTCGGTGAGACCCAGTACTTC. Amino acids: CVSSLLGETQYF.

V gene TRBV29-1 combines with J gene TRBJ1-5, with D possibly being TRBD1 (5 bases). The CDR3 is made up of 11 amino acids. Germline V CDR1 and CDR2: SQVTM, ANQGSEA. Trimming stripped 6 bases from V and 11 bases from J, with 14 bases between. The CDR3 region is CSVWDRASQHF. CDR3 nucleotide sequence: TGCAGCGTCTGGGACCGAGCGTCCCAGCATTTT.

On this clonotype itself: A much larger clone differs by one base, so this may be a read error. The CDR3 loop reads CATLDGEFQFELYF. DNA of the CDR3: TGTGCCACTTTAGACGGGGAGTTCCAGTTCGAGCTGTACTTC. This rearrangement joins TRBV10-3 to TRBJ2-7, with D possibly TRBD2 on 5 matching bases. Germline V lookup: CDR1 ENHRY, CDR2 SYGVKD. This CDR3 has 14 residues.

There are a few counts of this clonotype. The chain links TRBV12-3 or TRBV12-4 to TRBJ1-2, with unresolved D. Trimming stripped 9 bases from V and 7 bases from J, with 21 bases between. CDR3 length equals 14 residues. The CDR3 region has the DNA TGTGCCAGTATACCGGGCTCATCGGGAGGTGGCTACACCTTC. Translated: CASIPGSSGGGYTF.

This clonotype is a singleton in its sample. Being one base from a much bigger clone, this may be a read error. The chain has TRBV29-1 and TRBJ2-7; D remains unclear. Germline loops: CDR1 SQVTM, CDR2 ANQGSEA. CDR3 size: 12 residues. CDR3 bases: TGCAGCGTTGAAGGAGTGGGCCACGAGCTGTACTTC. Translated: CSVEGVGHELYF.

Regarding this clonotype: The junction and the germline gene differ at one end; a read error may be behind it. V is TRBV5-1 and J is TRBJ2-3; 9 positions match TRBD1. Per the germline V gene, CDR1 is SGHRS and CDR2 is YFSETQ. The CDR3 is 17 residues long. The CDR3 coding sequence is TGCGCCAACAGCTATGGGACAGGGAGAGGTAGGACAGATACGCAGTATTTT. This encodes CANSYGTGRGRTDTQYF.